The 3 T cell receptor beta chains listed next were all sequenced from one sample in a study of vaccination and CD4 T cells after COVID-19. Cultured CD4+ T-cell DNA underwent Oncomine TCR Beta short-read sequencing. TCRdb used MiXCR to reprocess the PCR reads, holding one entry per CDR3 protein. The top ten clones hold roughly 10% of a sample with about 21,000 distinct CDR3 sequences, roughly 50% of them seen once. Their cognate antigens are unknown. Treatment denoted: approximately 9-day PBMC culture with coronavirus spike peptide pools or control peptides (ViraFEST assay). The specimen was CD4+ T cells from blood, cultured in vitro. Source of these receptors: a human donor who had recovered from COVID-19.

V gene TRBV30 combines with J gene TRBJ1-5, with D maybe TRBD1 (6 bases). Germline V gene lookup returns CDR1 GTSNPN and CDR2 SVGIG (reference sequence). Trimming removed 0 bases from V and 7 bases from J, with 16 bases in between. This CDR3 contains 15 residues. The CDR3 loop is CAWSVRGARAQPQHF. The CDR3, as DNA: TGTGCCTGGAGTGTACGGGGGGCGCGGGCACAGCCCCAGCATTTT. The complete variable domain, with remaining parts taken from reference TRBV30 and TRBJ1-5, reads SQTIHQWPATLVQPVGSPLSLECTVEGTSNPNLYWYRQAAGRGLQLLFYSVGIGQISSEVPQNLSASRPQDRQFILSSKKLLLSDSGFYLCAWSVRGARAQPQHFGDGTRLSIL.

Written as DNA, the CDR3 is TGTGCCAGCAGCAAAGGGTCGGGGGAGGAGAATGAGCAGTTCTTC. It translates to CASSKGSGEENEQFF. The chain is built from TRBV21-1 and TRBJ2-1; the tabulated D call, TRBD2, remains unverified against the DNA. TRBV21-1 is noted as a pseudogene. There are 15 residues in the CDR3.

CDR3 DNA: TGTGCCAGCAGTTTAATTACAGGCCAGGTTGGGGAGCAGTACTTC. Its protein product is CASSLITGQVGEQYF. The chain has TRBV27 and TRBJ2-7; D is perhaps TRBD1 (5 bases). This CDR3 spans 15 amino acids. The V gene lost 2 bases and the J gene lost 7 bases, with 18 bases spanning the gap. Germline V gene sequence: CDR1 MNHEY, CDR2 SMNVEV (reference sequence).